The source of this TCR beta chain is a study of blood T cell repertoires in COVID-19. Whole-study context: The samples span acute and convalescent COVID-19 from the United States, Italy and Spain. Nucleic acid was either cDNA or gDNA, and it came from T cells, B-cell-depleted T cells, or PBMCs.

Germline CDR1 reads LNHDA; CDR2 reads SQIVND (reference sequence). The length of the CDR3 is 13 residues. Trimming took off 3 bases at V and 9 bases at J, with 14 bases between the two ends. How the authors handled the data: Nucleated cell number was recorded as an estimate derived from reference gene primer amplification. Produced via immunoSEQ multiplex PCR; TCRdb's table is partial and in-frame only. The DNA gave D and trimming, while V, J and clone size come from that table. The profile shows around 300,000 clones, around 90% of them singletons. V is TRBV19 and J is TRBJ1-1, with D unclear. The sequence was obtained from a woman between 35 and 50 years old with acute or convalescent COVID-19. The sequenced sample consisted of peripheral blood. The DNA for the CDR3 is TGTGCCAGTAGTATTACGGGGTCCCGGAAAGCTTTCTTT. Protein sequence: CASSITGSRKAFF. Supplemented by reference TRBV19 and TRBJ1-1, the full variable domain reads DGGITQSPKYLFRKEGQNVTLSCEQNLNHDAMYWYRQDPGQGLRLIYYSQIVNDFQKGDIAEGYSVSREKKESFPLTVTSAQKNPTAFYLCASSITGSRKAFFGQGTRLTVV.